This TCR beta chain was recovered during a study of cytomegalovirus exposure and HLA in healthy donors. Study-wide points: Most CMV-associated TCR beta chains were later found to appear HLA-restricted. A few chains tied to CMV proved CMV antigen-specific in vitro.

This CDR3 spans 19 amino acids. Everyone who donated was a healthy bone marrow donor. Both 60 Vbeta primers and 13 Jbeta primers went into the PCR. Sequenced by immunoSEQ multiplex PCR; TCRdb stores in-frame clones only, minus some. The sample consists of roughly 180,000 clones, about 83% of them appearing once. With regard to this clone: No antigen is known for it.

The material sequenced was PBMCs. V gene TRBV1 combines with J gene TRBJ2-7; the table's D call, TRBD1, was not checked against the DNA. TRBV1 corresponds to a pseudogene. This sequence originates from a woman between 25 and 40 years old in good health and CMV-seropositive. CDR3: CTSSQRGSGRGRQSYEQYF. CDR3 nucleotides: TGCACCAGCAGCCAGAGGGGGAGTGGCAGGGGCCGACAATCCTACGAGCAGTACTTC.